These T cell receptor beta chains were read from a single sample in a study of human T cells and chemical hapten exposure. TCRdb recomputed calls from the reads with MiXCR, one row per CDR3 protein. Of around 120,000 distinct CDR3 sequences in the sample, 8.5% are singletons; the top ten hold approximately 1.4%. Sequencing was done on a sample of whole blood. The receptor source for this set is a human donor in good health. Some clones in this sample may be carry-over from other donors' samples. CDR3s include the opening cysteine and the closing phenylalanine or tryptophan. The order of the fields is CDR3 DNA, CDR3 protein, V gene, J gene, clone size, D gene. D genes are given only for firm matches. Rows may omit the clone size; those that give it use once, few, many or a size class.

cdr3_nt: TGTGCCAGCAGTTCGGACAGGGCCGGATTTGGCTACACCTTC
cdr3_aa: CASSSDRAGFGYTF
v_call: TRBV2
j_call: TRBJ1-2
clone_size: many
d_call: TRBD1

cdr3_nt: TGCGCCAGCAGCTTGGTAGCAGGTTCCGACCCCCTCCACTTT
cdr3_aa: CASSLVAGSDPLHF
v_call: TRBV5-1
j_call: TRBJ1-6
clone_size: -
d_call: -

cdr3_nt: TGTGCCAGCAGTCCGGGACAGGGGAGCTATGGCTACACCTTC
cdr3_aa: CASSPGQGSYGYTF
v_call: TRBV12-3/TRBV12-4
j_call: TRBJ1-2
clone_size: many
d_call: TRBD1

cdr3_nt: TGCGCCAGCAGCCGTCGAGGGGTACAGTACTTC
cdr3_aa: CASSRRGVQYF
v_call: TRBV4-1
j_call: TRBJ2-7
clone_size: few
d_call: -

cdr3_nt: TGTGCCAGTAGTGTGACTAGCGGCGCCTTTGAGACCCAGTACTTC
cdr3_aa: CASSVTSGAFETQYF
v_call: TRBV19
j_call: TRBJ2-5
clone_size: few
d_call: TRBD2

cdr3_nt: TGTGCCAGCAGCTTAAGGGGGACAGGGGGGAATGAGCAGTTCTTC
cdr3_aa: CASSLRGTGGNEQFF
v_call: TRBV7-2
j_call: TRBJ2-1
clone_size: many
d_call: TRBD1

cdr3_nt: TGTGCCAGCAGCCCGACTAGCGGGAGGACGACGAGCACAGATACGCAGTATTTT
cdr3_aa: CASSPTSGRTTSTDTQYF
v_call: TRBV13
j_call: TRBJ2-3
clone_size: many
d_call: TRBD2

cdr3_nt: TGTGCCAGCAGCGTGAGGACAGTTATGAACACTGAAGCTTTCTTT
cdr3_aa: CASSVRTVMNTEAFF
v_call: TRBV9
j_call: TRBJ1-1
clone_size: few
d_call: -

cdr3_nt: TGTGCCAGCAGCTCCACGAGCGGGAGCTCCTACAATGAGCAGTTCTTC
cdr3_aa: CASSSTSGSSYNEQFF
v_call: TRBV11-2
j_call: TRBJ2-1
clone_size: -
d_call: TRBD2

cdr3_nt: TGCAGTGCTAGTCTGTGGGGGGTCGATCAGCCCCAGCATTTT
cdr3_aa: CSASLWGVDQPQHF
v_call: TRBV20-1
j_call: TRBJ1-5
clone_size: few
d_call: -

cdr3_nt: TGTGCCAGCAGCTTAGGGGGCAGCCAAGAGACCCAGTACTTC
cdr3_aa: CASSLGGSQETQYF
v_call: TRBV7-2
j_call: TRBJ2-5
clone_size: many
d_call: -

cdr3_nt: TGCAGTGCTAGAATCCTACCCACAGGCACAGATACGCAGTATTTT
cdr3_aa: CSARILPTGTDTQYF
v_call: TRBV20-1
j_call: TRBJ2-3
clone_size: many
d_call: -

cdr3_nt: TGTGCCAGCAGCCGCGGACTAGCGGGGGTTAACAATGAGCAGTTCTTC
cdr3_aa: CASSRGLAGVNNEQFF
v_call: TRBV6-5
j_call: TRBJ2-1
clone_size: -
d_call: TRBD2

cdr3_nt: TGTGCCAGCAGTTACTCGCCTGGGGGAACTGAAGCTTTCTTT
cdr3_aa: CASSYSPGGTEAFF
v_call: TRBV6-2/TRBV6-3
j_call: TRBJ1-1
clone_size: many
d_call: -

cdr3_nt: TGCAGCGGTGGACCGACCCCCTATGGCTACACCTTC
cdr3_aa: CSGGPTPYGYTF
v_call: TRBV29-1
j_call: TRBJ1-2
clone_size: many
d_call: -

cdr3_nt: TGTGCCAGCACTCGGGGGGGCCAAGATACGCAGTATTTT
cdr3_aa: CASTRGGQDTQYF
v_call: TRBV12-3/TRBV12-4
j_call: TRBJ2-3
clone_size: once
d_call: TRBD2

cdr3_nt: TGTGCCAGCAGCCACAGGCCCGAGGGCTCTAATTCACCCCTCCACTTT
cdr3_aa: CASSHRPEGSNSPLHF
v_call: TRBV7-9
j_call: TRBJ1-6
clone_size: few
d_call: -

cdr3_nt: TGCAGCGTACGGGGGTTGGGCAACAATGAGCAGTTCTTC
cdr3_aa: CSVRGLGNNEQFF
v_call: TRBV29-1
j_call: TRBJ2-1
clone_size: few
d_call: -

cdr3_nt: TGTGCCAGCAGTTACCGGGGCGTCGAAATTCGGTTTTTT
cdr3_aa: CASSYRGVEIRFF
v_call: TRBV6-2/TRBV6-3
j_call: TRBJ2-2
clone_size: few
d_call: -

cdr3_nt: TGCGCCAGCAGTGAGTTGGCTAGCGGGTTGGATGAGCAGTTCTTC
cdr3_aa: CASSELASGLDEQFF
v_call: TRBV10-1
j_call: TRBJ2-1
clone_size: few
d_call: TRBD2

cdr3_nt: TGTGCCAGCAGTTACTCCGGGACAGGCTTGGTTAAAGAGCAGTACTTC
cdr3_aa: CASSYSGTGLVKEQYF
v_call: TRBV6-5
j_call: TRBJ2-7
clone_size: few
d_call: TRBD1

cdr3_nt: TGTGCCAGCAGCCCGACCGGGACTAGGACCTACAATGAGCAGTTCTTC
cdr3_aa: CASSPTGTRTYNEQFF
v_call: TRBV5-4
j_call: TRBJ2-1
clone_size: -
d_call: TRBD2

cdr3_nt: TGCGCCAGCAGCACCAGGACAGGTCTGAACACTGAAGCTTTCTTT
cdr3_aa: CASSTRTGLNTEAFF
v_call: TRBV5-1
j_call: TRBJ1-1
clone_size: -
d_call: TRBD1

cdr3_nt: TGTGCCAGCAGCGCCAGGAGAGTTGTTGCGGCAGGGGTTGATGAGCAGTACTTC
cdr3_aa: CASSARRVVAAGVDEQYF
v_call: TRBV5-5
j_call: TRBJ2-7
clone_size: many
d_call: -

cdr3_nt: TGTGCCAGCAGCTTACAGGGAGCCATTAGCACAGATACGCAGTATTTT
cdr3_aa: CASSLQGAISTDTQYF
v_call: TRBV7-8
j_call: TRBJ2-3
clone_size: many
d_call: -

cdr3_nt: TGCAGCGCTCTAAACCGGGACAGGGGCTACACTGAAGCTTTCTTT
cdr3_aa: CSALNRDRGYTEAFF
v_call: TRBV29-1
j_call: TRBJ1-1
clone_size: few
d_call: TRBD1

cdr3_nt: TGTGCCAGCAGCTCAACAGGGAAGCCCACAACTAATGAAAAACTGTTTTTT
cdr3_aa: CASSSTGKPTTNEKLFF
v_call: TRBV7-9
j_call: TRBJ1-4
clone_size: few
d_call: -

cdr3_nt: TGCGCCAGCAGCTTGGGGACAGGGGACTCCTACGAGCAGTACTTC
cdr3_aa: CASSLGTGDSYEQYF
v_call: TRBV5-1
j_call: TRBJ2-7
clone_size: few
d_call: TRBD1